Presented here are 32 T cell receptor beta chains from one specimen sequenced in a study of molecular identifiers for immune sequencing clone quantification. TCRdb used MiXCR to reprocess the PCR reads, holding one entry per CDR3 protein. The sample has 85,000 to 100,000 distinct CDR3 sequences, around 24% seen once. Source material: naive CD8+ T cells from blood, with Jurkat cell RNA spiked in. As for subset: FACS-sorted CD8+CD4-CCR7+CD45RA+ naive T cells. These receptors originate from a human donor in good health. Some libraries in this study had Jurkat cell RNA spiked in.

This clonotype was seen a single time. The chain is built from TRBV19 and TRBJ2-4; D remains ambiguous. Trimming left V 4 bases short and J 8 bases short, with 15 bases between. Germline CDR1 and CDR2: LNHDA and SQIVND (reference sequence). This CDR3 contains 14 residues. CDR3 loop: CASSNSVAIHIQYF. As DNA, the CDR3 is TGTGCCAGTAGTAACAGCGTAGCCATACACATTCAGTACTTC.

The sample holds many counts of this clonotype. This chain joins TRBV29-1 and TRBJ2-7; D uncertain. Trimming stripped 6 bases from V and 3 bases from J, with 9 bases between. Germline CDR1 is SQVTM and CDR2 is ANQGSEA. There are 11 residues in the CDR3. The CDR3: CSVQELYEQYF. CDR3 coding DNA: TGCAGCGTGCAAGAACTCTACGAGCAGTACTTC.

This chain connects TRBV28 to TRBJ2-7; D remains ambiguous. The CDR3 is 13 residues long. Trimming removed 2 bases at V and 0 bases at J, with 5 bases between. Germline V lookup: CDR1 MDHEN, CDR2 SYDVKM. CDR3 sequence reads: CASSLPDSYEQYF. The CDR3 coding sequence is TGTGCCAGCAGTTTACCTGACTCCTACGAGCAGTACTTC.

This chain connects TRBV20-1 to TRBJ2-5; 7 bases fit TRBD1. The germline V gene encodes CDR1 DFQATT and CDR2 SNEGSKA (reference sequence). The CDR3 spans 16 residues. With 1 base clipped from V and 3 bases from J, the junction kept 11 bases outside the gene matches. The CDR3 protein is CSARVVRGPREETQYF. In DNA form, the CDR3 reads TGCAGTGCTAGAGTTGTTAGGGGGCCTAGGGAAGAGACCCAGTACTTC.

This clonotype was recorded a few times. The chain is built from TRBV6-2 or TRBV6-3 and TRBJ1-1; D gene uncertain. Trimming left V 0 bases short and J 11 bases short, with 10 bases between. Per germline, CDR1 MNHEY and CDR2 SVGEGT. CDR3 length: 12 amino acids. The CDR3 here is CASSYSHGDAFF. CDR3 DNA: TGTGCCAGCAGTTACTCGCACGGGGATGCTTTCTTT.

This clonotype is a singleton in its sample. A read error may be the cause here, since a much bigger clone is one base away. The rearrangement joins TRBV4-3 to TRBJ2-5, with D maybe TRBD2 (6 bases). There are 15 residues in the CDR3. V dropped 2 bases and J dropped 3 bases, with 13 bases sitting between them. Germline assignment: CDR1 LGHNA and CDR2 YSLEER. CDR3 loop: CASSQYHGGEETQYF. The CDR3 DNA sequence: TGCGCCAGCAGCCAATATCACGGGGGAGAAGAGACCCAGTACTTC.

V is TRBV6-2 or TRBV6-3 and J is TRBJ2-3, with 8 bases that match TRBD2. The germline V gene encodes CDR1 MNHEY and CDR2 SVGEGT. The CDR3 runs to 18 residues. J lost 1 base, V lost 5 bases, and 14 bases had no gene match. The chain's CDR3 is CASSPPGGRSWGTDTQYF. In DNA form, the CDR3 reads TGTGCCAGCAGTCCCCCCGGCGGGAGGTCCTGGGGCACAGATACGCAGTATTTT.

This clonotype occurred many times. The chain links TRBV3-1 to TRBJ1-2; D unclear. Germline lookup yields CDR1 LGHDT and CDR2 YNNKEL (reference sequence). The CDR3 length is 15 residues. With 1 base removed from V and 1 base from J, the gap between germline ends came to 10 bases. The DNA of the CDR3 is TGTGCCAGCAGCCAAGTAAACGGTTTTAACTATGGCTACACCTTC. Translating it yields CASSQVNGFNYGYTF.

This clonotype has ten or more counts. The rearrangement links TRBV12-3 or TRBV12-4 to TRBJ2-7; the D gene is possibly TRBD2 (5 bases). V lost 0 bases and J lost 6, with 15 bases in between. The CDR3 spans 15 residues. The CDR3 here is CASSLADSSYPEQYF. CDR3 coding DNA: TGTGCCAGCAGTTTAGCGGACTCCTCCTATCCCGAGCAGTACTTC.

This clonotype was picked up many times. This sequence joins TRBV27 and TRBJ1-5, with D tentatively TRBD1 (6 bases). CDR3 size: 12 residues. CDR1 is MNHEY and CDR2 is SMNVEV in the germline V gene (reference sequence). V was shortened by 8 bases and J by 6 bases, with 11 bases between the two germline ends. The CDR3 bases are TGTGCCAGCTCAGGGGTTGGTCAGCCCCAGCATTTT. Residues: CASSGVGQPQHF.

The V call is TRBV4-3, the J call TRBJ2-3; TRBD1 or TRBD2 may be the D gene (6 bases each). This CDR3 has 18 residues. V was pared by 0 bases and J by 8 bases, with 24 bases between. Germline V gene data show CDR1 as LGHNA and CDR2 as YSLEER. The DNA of the CDR3 is TGCGCCAGCAGCCAAGAATTGTATGGCCGGGGGCCCCCCGCTACGCAGTATTTT. It yields the protein CASSQELYGRGPPATQYF.

This clonotype was recorded at least ten times. The chain couples TRBV7-9 to TRBJ1-1; D is possibly TRBD1 (5 bases). The V end was cut by 5 bases, the J end by 0 bases, with 13 bases between. Germline V CDR1 and CDR2: SEHNR, FQNEAQ (reference sequence). The CDR3 totals 15 residues. The CDR3 nucleotides read TGTGCCAGCAGCCCCTATCAGGGAATGAACACTGAAGCTTTCTTT. Translated, it gives CASSPYQGMNTEAFF.

Points on this clonotype: At one end the junction does not follow the germline gene, possibly because of a read error. The chain recombines TRBV5-6 with TRBJ2-7; 9 bases align to TRBD2. Germline values: CDR1 SGHDT, CDR2 YYEEEE. The CDR3 length is 14 residues. The CDR3 here is CASSLIAGVSEQYF. The CDR3 DNA reads as TGTGCGAGCAGCTTGATAGCGGGGGTCTCCGAGCAGTACTTC.

About this clonotype: A read error is possible here, since a much larger clone lies one base away. The chain joins TRBV4-3 to TRBJ2-3, with D possibly matching TRBD2 (6 bases). This CDR3 spans 15 amino acids. The V gene lost 4 bases and the J gene lost 1 base, with 12 bases spanning the gap. Germline-derived CDR1 and CDR2 are LGHNA and YSLEER. CDR3: CASSRLSGGTDTQYF. CDR3 bases: TGCGCCAGCAGCCGTCTTTCGGGGGGCACAGATACGCAGTATTTT.

This clonotype occurred a few times. Given a much more abundant clone one base away, this may be a read error. The V gene is TRBV5-6, the J gene TRBJ2-5; possibly TRBD2 for D (7 bases). The germline V gene encodes CDR1 SGHDT and CDR2 YYEEEE. The CDR3 spans 16 residues. CDR3 DNA: TGTGCCAGCAGCTTGGTCCGGCGGGGGCACCAAGAGACCCAGCACTTC. Protein sequence: CASSLVRRGHQETQHF. Drawing the rest from reference TRBV5-6 and TRBJ2-5, the complete variable domain is DAGVTQSPTHLIKTRGQQVTLRCSPKSGHDTVSWYQQALGQGPQFIFQYYEEEERQRGNFPDRFSGHQFPNYSSELNVNALLLGDSALYLCASSLVRRGHQETQHFGPGTRLLVL.

This clonotype was seen at least ten times. The chain carries TRBV5-6 and TRBJ2-5, with D perhaps TRBD2 (6 bases). Trimming took off 3 bases at V and 2 bases at J, with 11 bases between the two ends. There are 14 residues in the CDR3. Per the germline V gene, CDR1 is SGHDT and CDR2 is YYEEEE. In DNA form, the CDR3 reads TGTGCCAGCAGCTATTACCGGGAGCAAGAGACCCAGTACTTC. It specifies CASSYYREQETQYF.

This sequence joins TRBV7-9 and TRBJ1-1, with 9 bases aligning to TRBD1. Germline CDR1 SEHNR, CDR2 FQNEAQ (reference sequence). The J segment lost 0 bases and the V segment lost 1 base, leaving 12 bases of the junction unmatched. The CDR3 is made up of 19 amino acids. The CDR3 loop is CASSLVSLRDRELNTEAFF. The CDR3, as DNA: TGTGCCAGCAGCTTAGTAAGCCTCCGGGACAGGGAGTTGAACACTGAAGCTTTCTTT.

This clonotype has ten or more counts. The chain recombines TRBV6-5 with TRBJ2-6; D unclear. The V gene lost 11 bases and the J gene lost 0 bases, with 8 bases spanning the gap. The CDR3 totals 13 residues. Germline CDR1 is MNHEY and CDR2 is SVGAGI. The CDR3 DNA is TGTGCCTGTCAGAGCTCTGGGGCCAACGTCCTGACTTTC. This encodes CACQSSGANVLTF.

Concerning this clonotype itself: This may come from a read error, since a much larger clone is one base off. The rearrangement uses TRBV20-1 and TRBJ2-3; D is uncertain. Germline CDR1 is DFQATT and CDR2 is SNEGSKA (reference sequence). Trimming took 2 bases from V and 7 from J, leaving 13 bases between them. This CDR3 comprises 13 residues. The CDR3 region has the DNA TGCAGTGCTAGACCCGATTTCCTGTATACGCAGTATTTT. It encodes CSARPDFLYTQYF.

About this clonotype: This could be a read error, since a much larger clone is one nucleotide away. J is TRBJ2-2 and V is TRBV29-1, with TRBD2 as a possible D gene (5 bases). Germline V gene data show CDR1 as SQVTM and CDR2 as ANQGSEA. Trimming removed 8 bases from V and 5 bases from J, with 27 bases in between. CDR3 length equals 17 residues. The DNA of the CDR3 is TGCAGCTTCAAAAAGGTCCTCGGGGAGAGGAGAACCGGGGAGCTGTTTTTT. Translating gives CSFKKVLGERRTGELFF.

This clonotype occurred many times. The chain has TRBV20-1 and TRBJ2-1; 10 bases are a match to TRBD2. V shed 3 bases and J 7 bases; nucleotides not matched to a gene: 9. The CDR3 runs 15 residues. Germline assignment: CDR1 DFQATT and CDR2 SNEGSKA (reference sequence). CDR3 in amino acids: CSARRSSGSYNEQFF. CDR3 in DNA: TGCAGTGCTAGGCGCTCTAGCGGGAGTTATAATGAGCAGTTCTTC.

About this clonotype: Just one base apart from a much larger clone, this may be a read error. No conserved phenylalanine or tryptophan is present at the end of the CDR3, so a read error is the likely explanation. J is TRBJ2-2 and V is TRBV6-5; D is uncertain. V was clipped by 7 bases and J by 1 base, with 13 bases between them. This CDR3 is built from 15 residues. Per the germline V gene, CDR1 is MNHEY and CDR2 is SVGAGI. The chain's CDR3 is CASTKVPRNTGELFL. In DNA form, the CDR3 reads TGTGCCAGCACTAAGGTTCCCAGGAACACCGGGGAGCTGTTTCTT.

Regarding this clonotype: Possible read error: a much larger clone is one base away. The chain links TRBV6-5 to TRBJ2-1; 10 nucleotides align to TRBD2. The CDR3 covers 16 residues. V dropped 5 bases and J dropped 7; count of bases not matched to a gene: 11. Per germline, CDR1 MNHEY and CDR2 SVGAGI. CDR3 DNA: TGTGCCAGCAGTCCCGGCAGCGGGGGGGCTCGGAATGAGCAGTTCTTC. This translates into CASSPGSGGARNEQFF.

The gene calls are TRBV2 and TRBJ2-7; no definite D call. The CDR3 runs 15 residues. Germline loops: CDR1 SNHLY, CDR2 FYNNEI. V lost 0 bases, J lost 6 bases, and 15 bases lay in between. The DNA of the CDR3 is TGTGCCAGCAGTGAAGCGGACGGTCAAAAATCCGAGCAGTACTTC. Translating gives CASSEADGQKSEQYF.

As concerns this clonotype: This could be a read error, since a much larger clone is one nucleotide away. The chain recombines TRBV19 with TRBJ1-2; D is perhaps TRBD1 (5 bases). Germline V gene data show CDR1 as LNHDA and CDR2 as SQIVND (reference sequence). CDR3 length equals 13 residues. V was shortened by 4 bases and J by 6 bases, with 12 bases between the two germline ends. The CDR3 DNA reads as TGTGCCAGTAGTAAGCGGAAGGACAATGGCTACACCTTC. It encodes CASSKRKDNGYTF.

Concerning this clonotype: One end of the junction fails to match germline, which may point to a read error. The V gene is TRBV20-1, the J gene TRBJ2-7; the D gene is possibly TRBD2 (5 bases). Germline CDR1 is DFQATT and CDR2 is SNEGSKA (reference sequence). The CDR3 consists of 12 residues. The CDR3 here is CSARVLDYVQYF. The CDR3 DNA reads as TGCAGTGCTAGAGTCCTAGACTACGTGCAGTACTTC.

Relative to its sample, this clonotype is medium-sized. V gene TRBV6-2 or TRBV6-3 combines with J gene TRBJ2-7; D gene unclear. The V and J ends lost 4 bases and 2 bases respectively, with 9 bases between them. Germline assignment: CDR1 MNHEY and CDR2 SVGEGT. This CDR3 has 13 amino acids. The CDR3 DNA sequence: TGTGCCAGCAGTTTGGCAGCCACCTACGAGCAGTACTTC. This codes for CASSLAATYEQYF.

The CDR3 protein is CASSGRDNEQFF. In nucleotides, the CDR3 is TGTGCCAGCAGCGGCCGGGACAATGAGCAGTTCTTC. The chain uses TRBV12-3 or TRBV12-4 and TRBJ2-1; D gene unclear. The CDR3 runs 12 residues. Trimming stripped 6 bases from V and 5 bases from J, with 8 bases between.

As concerns this clonotype: One end of the junction fails to match germline, which may point to a read error. This chain links TRBV29-1 with TRBJ2-5; D unclear. CDR3 length: 13 residues. Germline V gives CDR1 SQVTM, CDR2 ANQGSEA. The DNA for the CDR3 is TGCAGCGTTAAATTGGGGTCGGAAGAGGCCCAGTACTTC. This sequence encodes CSVKLGSEEAQYF.

J is TRBJ2-5 and V is TRBV4-1; a possible D gene is TRBD1 (6 bases). The CDR3 spans 12 residues. CDR1 and CDR2 from the germline V gene are MGHRA and YSYEKL. Trimming left V 8 bases short and J 5 bases short, with 12 bases between. The DNA for the CDR3 is TGCGCCAGCGGCCCAGACAGGGAGACCCAGTACTTC. This codes for CASGPDRETQYF.

There are many counts of this clonotype. The junction does not match germline at one end; this may be a read error. The rearrangement links TRBV5-6 to TRBJ1-1; D not certain. This CDR3 has 11 amino acids. From germline, CDR1 is SGHDT and CDR2 YYEEEE. The CDR3 region is CASSLGDPETF. The CDR3 nucleotides read TGTGCCAGCAGCTTGGGAGACCCCGAGACCTTT.

This clonotype showed up many times. The chain has TRBV10-3 and TRBJ1-1; no clear D. Per germline, CDR1 ENHRY and CDR2 SYGVKD. Trimming stripped 3 bases from V and 8 bases from J, with 13 bases between. This CDR3 comprises 13 residues. The CDR3: CAISDDLSREAFF. The CDR3 nucleotides are TGTGCCATCAGTGACGATCTCTCCAGGGAAGCTTTCTTT.